Below, one T cell receptor beta chain is given with its context. Its antigen specificity is not known. It has no much larger one-base neighbor in the sample; base qualities were not kept. The cohort comprised hundreds of healthy bone marrow donors. At the time of sampling, every cohort member was nominally healthy, though immune exposures that went unrecorded were likely present. CMV serostatus was positive for about 270 and negative for about 50% of the roughly 700 cohort members, and was not recorded for this donor. A peripheral blood sample was provided by each donor, and peripheral blood mononuclear cells were used for TCR beta sequencing. Genomic DNA extraction from the blood cell samples was performed with the Qiagen DNeasy Blood Extraction Kit. From the germline V gene (reference sequence), CDR1 is MNHEY and CDR2 is SMNVEV. The V and J ends are trimmed by 6 bases and 2 bases, leaving 15 bases between them. The CDR3 runs 15 amino acids, cysteine and phenylalanine included. Only the CDR3 DNA is retained, 45 bases long and in frame from the first base.

This record comes from a study of cytomegalovirus exposure and HLA in healthy donors (dated by TCRdb to the late 2010s). Turning to the overall study: An earlier analysis of roughly 630 of the donors reported 276 Gb of sequence data and 100 million to 140 million unique TCR beta sequences from roughly 200 million T cells. An early release covering 550 to 700 HLA-typed donors comprised 300 to 350 gigabases of sequencing data and around 85 million unique TCR sequences. The genetic ancestry cluster associated with self-reported Caucasian donors included approximately 85% of the 300 to 400 genotyped donors. The study aimed to test whether cataloging public T cell receptors could reveal signatures of past pathogen exposure. The study profiled the T cell repertoires of hundreds of subjects by immunosequencing and related them to cytomegalovirus serostatus. A separate validation cohort of about 110 different subjects was used in addition to the approximately 640-subject first cohort. The study combined high-throughput TCR immunosequencing, statistical association of individual TCRs with disease status, and machine learning to predict cytomegalovirus infection status. In a later analysis, previously published TCR beta repertoires from some 640 donors were re-analyzed and high-resolution HLA genotyping was added so that TCR occurrence patterns could be studied. Rather than using new phenotypic data, the later analysis identified candidate immune exposures from TCR beta sequences and from how often those sequences occurred across donors. In an earlier analysis of 587 of the donors, high-throughput TCR beta sequencing was used to judge whether each TCR beta V gene segment behaved as functional or pseudogenic. Alongside the repertoire data, information on donor age, sex, ethnicity and CMV serostatus was compiled. A later genetic analysis used genome-wide SNP genotypes for about 65% of the 666 donors, treating that subset as a discovery cohort. All discovery cohort repertoires had been generated on a single sequencing platform. HLA typing included class I and class II loci at four-digit resolution. The number of typed donors differed by locus: about 620-640 for A, B, C, DRB1 and DQB1; 522 for DQA1; roughly 600 for DPA1; and roughly 490 for DPB1. Four or five DR-DQ haplotypes were treated as single units for association and clustering because of strong linkage in the cohort. Across some 400 genotyped donors of the cohort, an average of about 200,000 unique TCR beta nucleotide sequences per donor were sequenced, and around 19% of those sequences were non-productive. Overall results and qualifications from the work: The earlier analysis of some 560 of the donors excluded some 15 rarely observed V segments, including chromosome 9 orphons, because counts were too low. Because the 87-base-pair reads could not distinguish some IMGT-functional V segments, including TRBV6-2 and TRBV6-3, those segments were excluded. In both the original and validation cohorts, the classifier was reported to diagnose cytomegalovirus status with high specificity and sensitivity. A later analysis reported that several top co-occurrence clusters appeared linked to parvovirus B19, influenza, CMV and Epstein-Barr virus. The authors suggested that the approach could potentially be generalized to other disease states and immunological phenotypes. An earlier analysis of some 590 of the donors showed that most TCR beta V segments appeared in productive rearrangements either about 90% or about 30% of the time, which broadly matched IMGT annotations. A group of highly shared sequence variants was considered likely to be a technical artifact of the sequencing pipeline. According to a later genetic analysis, donors in an Asian-associated ancestry cluster had fewer N-insertions in productive TCRs than the roughly 700-donor mean. In a later analysis, the rate of TCR association differed among HLA loci, with DRB1 alleles having the most associated TCRs and HLA-C alleles having the fewest. Correlated functional status among segregating V segments might be attributable to linkage disequilibrium, but an unknown experimental factor could not be ruled out. Specific HLA alleles were associated with over 15,000 TCR beta sequences at a false discovery rate of 0.05 in a later analysis. Most CMV-associated TCR beta chains appeared to be HLA-restricted in a later analysis, and the HLA associations seemed to be driven largely by CMV exposure. Because HLA typing was unavailable for some donors at each locus, only the typed subset was used in association tests. A further reported finding was that TCR beta sequences accurately predicted the HLA-A and HLA-B alleles for most subjects in the first cohort. When HLA alleles, especially DR and DQ, strongly co-occurred, attributing TCR associations to individual alleles was difficult. In a later analysis, HLA-associated TCR beta chains showed more clonal expansion and lower generation probabilities than non-associated chains that were equally common. V-gene and J-gene trimming of TCR beta chains was associated with a missense DCLRE1C variant in a later genetic analysis, and the association was replicated in an independent cohort. CMV serostatus was the only immune exposure information available for the cohort. While some public TCRs were present in many individuals, most TCR sequences turned up only very rarely across donors. The presence/absence analyses assumed that sequencing depth was roughly uniform across donors, and that assumption may not be true. The cohort was sequenced for TCR beta chains only, and without alpha or paired-chain data the features that could be detected were limited. A few of the identified cytomegalovirus-associated TCR beta chains were confirmed in vitro to be specific for cytomegalovirus antigens. The study listed 170 or so TCR beta chains as associated with cytomegalovirus.

Library prep was done by the immunoSEQ multiplex PCR assay. For the multiplex PCR, a mixture combining 60 forward primers for TCR Vbeta segments and 13 reverse primers for TCR Jbeta segments was used. The CDR3 region of rearranged TCR beta genes was amplified from genomic DNA with a multiplex PCR assay. Amplified TCR beta libraries were sequenced as 87-base-pair reads on the Illumina HiSeq System. The source study handled its data this way. A later analysis tallied about 77 million unique TCR beta chains across the 660 or so repertoires, and some 12 million of those chains were shared by two or more donors. To remove PCR and sequencing errors, raw reads were error-corrected and collapsed into unique sequences using a nearest-neighbor algorithm that merged closely related sequences. Alignment of CDR3 sequences to IMGT reference sequences was used to assign V, D and J gene segments. For a sequence to be retained, at least a six-nucleotide match to both a V gene segment and a J gene segment was required. Rearrangements were classified as productive when the CDR3 lacked stop codons and remained in frame with V and J, and all other rearrangements were classified as non-productive. Following IMGT convention, CDR3 was defined as the stretch from the second conserved V-encoded cysteine up to the conserved J-encoded phenylalanine. The earlier analysis of a few hundred of the donors excluded any sequence lacking an unambiguous match to a single V gene segment. In an earlier analysis of 587 of the donors, V segments were called functional above 56.7% productive rearrangements and were called segregating when the between-donor standard deviation exceeded 5%. A statistical classification framework was built to diagnose cytomegalovirus status from the catalog of TCR beta chain sequences. In a later analysis, TCR nucleotide sequences were compared against IMGT/GENE-DB human TR gene sequences so that V and J genes could be assigned. Using the TCRdist pipeline, a later analysis assigned CDR3 sequences along with most-parsimonious VDJ recombination scenarios. In a later analysis, every TCR beta chain was defined by the combination of its CDR3 amino acid sequence and its V-gene family, and reads without a unique V-gene family were dropped. To address suspected cross-contamination and a sequencing artifact, a later analysis removed a few hundred highly shared, low-generation-probability nucleotide sequences. In a later analysis, a clonal expansion index was calculated for each public chain from normalized within-repertoire ranks of inferred template counts. In a later analysis, generation probabilities were computed using a VDJ recombination model fitted to out-of-frame rearrangements, and the results were checked against IGoR. In a later analysis, hypergeometric tests were used to score TCR-TCR, TCR-HLA and TCR-CMV co-occurrence, with a repertoire-size bias correction applied to TCR pairs. A later analysis estimated false discovery rates by permuting HLA or CMV assignments 20 times. In a later analysis, co-occurring TCRs were grouped using DBSCAN, and TCRdist sequence similarity was added for clustering within HLA-allele-positive subsets. Repertoires with fewer than 30,000 or more than 120,000 public chains were left out of co-occurrence clustering, as were a handful of repertoires with anomalous nucleotide sharing. This is the immuneACCESS table as TCRdb keeps it, with only in-frame sequences that have V and J called. A part of the clones is gone; compared with another copy, unresolved V genes explain less than half, and the rest is unexplained. V and J calls and clone size are copied from that table; D and trimming were computed from the DNA. The sample contains some 130,000 clones, about two thirds of them found a single time. Clones ranked in the top ten supply approximately 2.9% of the sample.

This TCR was sampled from a human donor in good health. The sequenced sample consisted of PBMCs. The chain joins TRBV27 to TRBJ2-3, with TRBD1 tentatively as D gene (6 bases match). The CDR3 is CASSRGPADTDTQYF. Read as DNA, the sequence is TGTGCCAGCAGCAGGGGACCAGCGGACACAGATACGCAGTATTTT.